These 9 T cell receptor beta chains were sequenced from one sample in a study of cytomegalovirus exposure and HLA in healthy donors (dated by TCRdb to about 2017). The library was prepared using the immunoSEQ multiplex PCR assay. For the multiplex PCR, a mixture combining 60 forward primers for TCR Vbeta segments and 13 reverse primers for TCR Jbeta segments was used. TCRdb mirrors the immuneACCESS table, restricted to in-frame sequences. Some clones are absent from its copies; in checked studies, under half trace to an unresolved V gene, and the reason for the others is unknown. This sample comprises about 60,000 clones, around 77% of them detected only once. Approximately 3.4% of the sample rests with the top ten. The sample taken for sequencing was PBMCs. The origin of the receptors is a woman aged 40 to 50 in good health and CMV-seropositive.

The chain has TRBV7-8 and TRBJ2-5, with a weak D call TRBD2 (6 bases). V was pared by 5 bases and J by 2 bases, with 9 bases between. The CDR3 is made up of 13 amino acids. Germline V gene lookup returns CDR1 SGHVS and CDR2 FQNEAQ. The CDR3 reads CASSGGLQETQYF. CDR3 nucleotides: TGTGCCAGCAGCGGGGGGTTGCAAGAGACCCAGTACTTC.

This chain links TRBV18 with TRBJ2-1, with D maybe TRBD2 (6 bases). V gave up 1 base and J gave up 1 base, with 11 bases separating them. The CDR3 has 16 residues. Germline assignment: CDR1 KGHSH and CDR2 LQKENI. The CDR3 sequence is CASSPLAGTSYNEQFF. CDR3 DNA sequence: TGTGCCAGCTCACCACTTGCGGGGACTTCCTACAATGAGCAGTTCTTC.

V gene TRBV13 combines with J gene TRBJ1-2, with 8 positions matching TRBD1. The V gene's germline CDR1 is PRHDT and CDR2 FYEKMQ (reference sequence). This CDR3 region has 15 residues. With 4 bases clipped from V and 3 bases from J, the junction kept 7 bases outside the gene matches. The CDR3 is CASSSWDRRYYGYTF. DNA of the CDR3: TGTGCCAGCAGCTCCTGGGACAGGCGCTACTATGGCTACACCTTC. The full variable domain, rest sourced from reference TRBV13 and TRBJ1-2, is AAGVIQSPRHLIKEKRETATLKCYPIPRHDTVYWYQQGPGQDPQFLISFYEKMQSDKGSIPDRFSAQQFSDYHSELNMSSLELGDSALYFCASSSWDRRYYGYTFGSGTRLTVV.

The genes are TRBV19 and TRBJ1-1, with 7 positions matching TRBD1. Germline CDR1 and CDR2: LNHDA and SQIVND (reference sequence). The V gene end was trimmed by 4 bases and the J gene end by 3 bases; junction bases not matched to a gene: 2. CDR3 length: 13 amino acids. In DNA form, the CDR3 reads TGTGCCAGTAGTAAAGACAGGGACACTGAAGCTTTCTTT. It encodes CASSKDRDTEAFF.

This clone came up once. The chain employs TRBV6-1 and TRBJ1-6; maybe TRBD1 (6 bases). The V gene's germline CDR1 is MNHNS and CDR2 SASEGT. Deletions cut 2 bases from V and 2 bases from J, with 10 bases between. The CDR3 sequence is 16 residues long. The DNA for the CDR3 is TGTGCCAGCAGTGAAAGGGGGGGAGCCTATAATTCACCCCTCCACTTT. As protein: CASSERGGAYNSPLHF.

The CDR3 loop is CASSYSKLQPQHF. In nucleotides, the CDR3 is TGTGCCAGCAGTTACTCTAAGCTACAGCCCCAGCATTTT. The gene calls are TRBV6-5 and TRBJ1-5; D unresolved. The CDR3 is 13 amino acids. Germline CDR1 reads MNHEY; CDR2 reads SVGAGI. V lost 0 bases and J lost 7, with 7 bases in between.

V gene TRBV30 combines with J gene TRBJ2-3; the D is unclear. V was pared by 0 bases and J by 2 bases, with 9 bases between. Germline lookup yields CDR1 GTSNPN and CDR2 SVGIG (reference sequence). The CDR3 length is 14 residues. In DNA form, the CDR3 reads TGTGCCTGGAGTGTAACTGCCATCACAGATACGCAGTATTTT. Translating it yields CAWSVTAITDTQYF.

The chain employs TRBV21-1 and TRBJ1-2; the D call TRBD1 from the table was never checked on the DNA. TRBV21-1 is tagged as a pseudogene. The CDR3 covers 15 residues. The CDR3 coding sequence is TGTGCCGATCGGGACAGGGAGGGCCGGGACTATGGCTACACCTTC. Amino acids: CADRDREGRDYGYTF.

The chain carries TRBV10-3 and TRBJ1-2; D unresolved. V was clipped by 0 bases and J by 5 bases, with 13 bases between them. Per the germline V gene, CDR1 is ENHRY and CDR2 is SYGVKD. The CDR3 is 15 amino acids. The CDR3 loop reads CAISESGGDSYGYTF. The CDR3 coding sequence is TGTGCCATCAGTGAGTCGGGCGGGGATTCGTATGGCTACACCTTC.